This T cell receptor (beta chain) was identified in a study of blood T cell repertoires in COVID-19. At the level of the study: There were acute and convalescent COVID-19 samples, and they came from the United States, Italy and Spain.

In the original analysis: Counts of nucleated cells, estimated from reference gene primer amplification, were obtained. The assay was immunoSEQ multiplex PCR, and TCRdb's table has in-frame clones only and misses some. V, J and clone size are taken as reported in that table, and D and trimming were inferred from the DNA itself. The repertoire has tens of thousands of clones, 87% of them found once; the top ten carry 15%. Trimming stripped 3 bases from V and 7 bases from J, with 6 bases between. The CDR3 covers 11 residues. Looked up from germline, CDR1 is WNHNN and CDR2 is SYGVQD (reference sequence).

This TCR was recovered from a man aged 60 to 69 with active COVID-19. Sample: peripheral blood. The V gene is TRBV10-1, the J gene TRBJ1-2; D gene uncertain. The CDR3 sequence is CASSDGVGYTF. CDR3 coding DNA: TGCGCCAGCAGTGACGGGGTTGGCTACACCTTC.